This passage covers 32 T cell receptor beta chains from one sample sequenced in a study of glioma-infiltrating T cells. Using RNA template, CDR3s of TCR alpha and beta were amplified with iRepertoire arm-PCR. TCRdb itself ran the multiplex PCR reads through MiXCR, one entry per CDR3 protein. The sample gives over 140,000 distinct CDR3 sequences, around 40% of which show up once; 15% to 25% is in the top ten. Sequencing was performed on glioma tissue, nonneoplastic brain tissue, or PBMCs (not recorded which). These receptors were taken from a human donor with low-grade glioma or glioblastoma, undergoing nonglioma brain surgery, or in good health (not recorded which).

The CDR3 coding sequence is TGTGCCATCAGGACCTCCCAAGAGACCCAGTACTTC. Residues: CAIRTSQETQYF. J is TRBJ2-5 and V is TRBV10-3; D remains ambiguous. This CDR3 spans 12 amino acids. Deletions cut 6 bases from V and 1 base from J, with 6 bases between. The V gene's germline CDR1 is ENHRY and CDR2 SYGVKD.

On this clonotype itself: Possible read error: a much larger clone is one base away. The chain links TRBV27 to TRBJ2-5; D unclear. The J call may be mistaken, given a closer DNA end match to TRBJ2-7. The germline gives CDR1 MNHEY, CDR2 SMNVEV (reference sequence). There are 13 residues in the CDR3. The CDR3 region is CASSDGGSYEQYF. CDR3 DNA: TGTGCCAGCAGCGACGGCGGCTCCTACGAGCAGTACTTC.

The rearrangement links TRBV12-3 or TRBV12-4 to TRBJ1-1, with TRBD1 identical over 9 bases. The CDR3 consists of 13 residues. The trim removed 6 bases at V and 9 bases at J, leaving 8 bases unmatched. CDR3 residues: CASRYGQGQQAFF. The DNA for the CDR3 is TGTGCCAGCAGATACGGACAGGGGCAACAAGCTTTCTTT.

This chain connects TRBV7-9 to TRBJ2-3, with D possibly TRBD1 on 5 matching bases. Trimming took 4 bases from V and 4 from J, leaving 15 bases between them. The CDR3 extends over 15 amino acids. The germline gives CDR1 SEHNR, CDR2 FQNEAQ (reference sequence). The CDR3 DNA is TGTGCCAGCAGCTCCCACAGGTTTGAAGCAGATACGCAGTATTTT. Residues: CASSSHRFEADTQYF.

The CDR3 is CAISELASGGSYEQYF. The CDR3 coding sequence is TGTGCCATCAGTGAATTGGCTAGCGGGGGGTCCTACGAGCAGTACTTC. The chain is built from TRBV10-3 and TRBJ2-7; TRBD2 aligns across 11 bases. The junction had 5 bases not matched to a gene; V was cut back by 3 bases and J by 1 base. Germline values: CDR1 ENHRY, CDR2 SYGVKD. The CDR3 spans 16 residues.

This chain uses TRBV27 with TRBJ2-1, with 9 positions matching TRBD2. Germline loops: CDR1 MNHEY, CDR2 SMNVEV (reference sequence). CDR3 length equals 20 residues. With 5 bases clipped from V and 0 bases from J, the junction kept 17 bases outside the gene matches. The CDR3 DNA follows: TGTGCCAGCAGTGGACAGACTCAACAAGCGGGAGGATTCTCCTACAATGAGCAGTTCTTC. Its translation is CASSGQTQQAGGFSYNEQFF.

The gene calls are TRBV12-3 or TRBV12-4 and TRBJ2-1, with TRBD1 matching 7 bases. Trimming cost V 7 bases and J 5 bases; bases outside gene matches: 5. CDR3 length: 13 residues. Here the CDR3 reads CASTPGTDNEQFF. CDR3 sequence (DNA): TGTGCCAGCACCCCCGGGACAGACAATGAGCAGTTCTTC.

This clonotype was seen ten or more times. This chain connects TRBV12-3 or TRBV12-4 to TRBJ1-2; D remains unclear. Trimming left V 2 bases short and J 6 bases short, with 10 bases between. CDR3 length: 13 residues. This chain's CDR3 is CASSLKQRDGYTF. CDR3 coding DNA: TGTGCCAGCAGTTTAAAACAGAGAGATGGCTACACCTTC.

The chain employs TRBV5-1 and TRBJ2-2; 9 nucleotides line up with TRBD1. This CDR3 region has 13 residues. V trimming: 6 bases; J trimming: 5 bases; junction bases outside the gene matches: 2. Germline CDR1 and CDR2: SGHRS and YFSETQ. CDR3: CASMGQGTGELFF. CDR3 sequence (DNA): TGCGCCAGCATGGGACAGGGAACCGGGGAGCTGTTTTTT.

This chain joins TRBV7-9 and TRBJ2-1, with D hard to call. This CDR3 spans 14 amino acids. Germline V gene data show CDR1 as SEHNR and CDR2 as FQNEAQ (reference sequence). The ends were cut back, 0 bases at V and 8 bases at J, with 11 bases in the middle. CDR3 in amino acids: CASSLALSTYEQFF. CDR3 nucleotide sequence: TGTGCCAGCAGCTTAGCGCTTTCAACCTATGAGCAGTTCTTC.

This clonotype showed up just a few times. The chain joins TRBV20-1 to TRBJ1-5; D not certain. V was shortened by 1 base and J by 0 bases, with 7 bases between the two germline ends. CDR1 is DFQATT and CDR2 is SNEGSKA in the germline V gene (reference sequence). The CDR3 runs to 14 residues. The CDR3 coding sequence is TGCAGTGCTAGAGGCACATATAGCAATCAGCCCCAGCATTTT. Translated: CSARGTYSNQPQHF.

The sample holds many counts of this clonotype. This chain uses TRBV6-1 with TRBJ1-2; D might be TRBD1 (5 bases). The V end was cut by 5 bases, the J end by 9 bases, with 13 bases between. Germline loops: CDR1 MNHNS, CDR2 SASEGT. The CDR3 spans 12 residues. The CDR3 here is CASSRRQGRYTF. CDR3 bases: TGTGCCAGCAGTCGACGGCAGGGCCGCTACACCTTC.

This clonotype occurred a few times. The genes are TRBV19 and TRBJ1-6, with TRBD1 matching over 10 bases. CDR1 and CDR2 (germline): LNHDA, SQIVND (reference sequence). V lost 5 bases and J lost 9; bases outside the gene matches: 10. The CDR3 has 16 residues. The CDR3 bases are TGTGCCAGTAGTCCTCAGGACAGGGGGATGAGTTCACCCCTCCACTTT. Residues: CASSPQDRGMSSPLHF.

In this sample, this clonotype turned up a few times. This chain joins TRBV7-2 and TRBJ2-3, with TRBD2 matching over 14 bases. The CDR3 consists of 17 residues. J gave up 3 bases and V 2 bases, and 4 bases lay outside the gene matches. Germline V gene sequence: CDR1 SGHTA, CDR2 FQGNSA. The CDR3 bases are TGTGCCAGCAGCTTACCCGGGACTAGCGGGAGTACAGATACGCAGTATTTT. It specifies CASSLPGTSGSTDTQYF.

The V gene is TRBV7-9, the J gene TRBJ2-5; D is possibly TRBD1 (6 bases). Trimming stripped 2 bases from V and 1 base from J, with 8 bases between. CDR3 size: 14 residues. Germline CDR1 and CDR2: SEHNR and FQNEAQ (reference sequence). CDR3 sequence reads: CASSLRQVQETQYF. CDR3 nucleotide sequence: TGTGCCAGCAGCTTACGACAGGTCCAAGAGACCCAGTACTTC.

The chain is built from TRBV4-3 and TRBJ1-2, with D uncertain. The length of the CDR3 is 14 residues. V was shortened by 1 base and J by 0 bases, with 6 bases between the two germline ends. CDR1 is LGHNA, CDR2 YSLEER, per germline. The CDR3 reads CASSQGQPNYGYTF. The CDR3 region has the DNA TGCGCCAGCAGCCAAGGGCAGCCTAACTATGGCTACACCTTC.

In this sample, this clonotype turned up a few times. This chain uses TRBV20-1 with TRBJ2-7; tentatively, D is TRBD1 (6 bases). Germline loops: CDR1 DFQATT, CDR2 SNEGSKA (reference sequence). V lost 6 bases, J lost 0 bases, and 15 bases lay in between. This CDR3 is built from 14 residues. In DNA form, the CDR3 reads TGCAGTGCCACCGGGACACGAAGCTCCTACGAGCAGTACTTC. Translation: CSATGTRSSYEQYF.

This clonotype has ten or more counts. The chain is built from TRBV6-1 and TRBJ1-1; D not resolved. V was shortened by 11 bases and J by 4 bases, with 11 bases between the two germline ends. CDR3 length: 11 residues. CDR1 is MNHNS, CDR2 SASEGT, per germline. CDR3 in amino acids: CAAVMGTEAFF. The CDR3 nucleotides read TGTGCCGCGGTAATGGGCACTGAAGCTTTCTTT.

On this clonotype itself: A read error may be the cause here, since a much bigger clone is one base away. This CDR3 reads CASSYGAGENYEQYF. CDR3 in DNA: TGTGCCAGCAGTTATGGGGCAGGGGAGAACTACGAGCAGTACTTC. The genes are TRBV27 and TRBJ2-7, with a tentative D call TRBD1 (6 bases). The germline V gene encodes CDR1 MNHEY and CDR2 SMNVEV (reference sequence). V was trimmed by 4 bases and J by 3 bases, leaving 16 bases between them. The CDR3 length is 15 residues.

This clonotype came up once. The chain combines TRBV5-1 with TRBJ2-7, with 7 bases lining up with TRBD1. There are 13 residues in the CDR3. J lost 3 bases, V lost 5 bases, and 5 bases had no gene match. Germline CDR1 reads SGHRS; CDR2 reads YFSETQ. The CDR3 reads CASRFDRDYEQYF. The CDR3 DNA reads TGCGCCAGCAGATTCGACAGGGACTACGAGCAGTACTTC. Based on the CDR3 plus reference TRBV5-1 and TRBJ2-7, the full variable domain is KAGVTQTPRYLIKTRGQQVTLSCSPISGHRSVSWYQQTPGQGLQFLFEYFSETQRNKGNFPGRFSGRQFSNSRSEMNVSTLELGDSALYLCASRFDRDYEQYFGPGTRLTVT.

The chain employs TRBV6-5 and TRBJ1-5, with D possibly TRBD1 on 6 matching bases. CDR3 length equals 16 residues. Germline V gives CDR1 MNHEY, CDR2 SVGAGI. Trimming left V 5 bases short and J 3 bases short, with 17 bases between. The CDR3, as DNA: TGTGCCAGCAGTAAAGGAACAGGGCCTTTCAATCAGCCCCAGCATTTT. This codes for CASSKGTGPFNQPQHF.

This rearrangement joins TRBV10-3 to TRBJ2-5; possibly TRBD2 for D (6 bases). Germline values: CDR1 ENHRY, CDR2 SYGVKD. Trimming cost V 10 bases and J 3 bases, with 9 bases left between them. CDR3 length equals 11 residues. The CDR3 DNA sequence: TGTGCCACCGTAGCGGAAGAGACCCAGTACTTC. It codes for CATVAEETQYF.

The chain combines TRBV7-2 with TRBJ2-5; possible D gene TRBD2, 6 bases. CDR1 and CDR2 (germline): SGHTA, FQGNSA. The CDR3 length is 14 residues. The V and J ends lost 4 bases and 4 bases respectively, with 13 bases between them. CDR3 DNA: TGTGCCAGCAGCTCGGGACTCTATGGAGAGACCCAGTACTTC. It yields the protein CASSSGLYGETQYF.

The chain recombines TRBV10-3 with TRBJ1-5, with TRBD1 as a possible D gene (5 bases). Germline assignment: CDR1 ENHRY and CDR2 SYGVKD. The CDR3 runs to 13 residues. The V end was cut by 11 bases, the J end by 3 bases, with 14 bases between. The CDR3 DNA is TGTGCCGCCAGACAGACACTCAATCAGCCCCAGCATTTT. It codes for CAARQTLNQPQHF.

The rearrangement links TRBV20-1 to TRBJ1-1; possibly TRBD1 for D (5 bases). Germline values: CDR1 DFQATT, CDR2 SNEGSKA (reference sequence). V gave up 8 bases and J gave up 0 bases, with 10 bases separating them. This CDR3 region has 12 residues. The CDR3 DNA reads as TGCAGTTGGGGGGGGATGAACACTGAAGCTTTCTTT. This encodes CSWGGMNTEAFF.

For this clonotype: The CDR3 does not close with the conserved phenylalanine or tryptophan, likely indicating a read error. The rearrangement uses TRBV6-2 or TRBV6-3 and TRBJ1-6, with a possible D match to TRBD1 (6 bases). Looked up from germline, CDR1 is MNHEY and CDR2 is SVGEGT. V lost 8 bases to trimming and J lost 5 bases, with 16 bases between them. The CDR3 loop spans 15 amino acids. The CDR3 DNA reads TGTGCCAGCTCCCGGGGGCAACTGGATAATTCACCCCTCCACCTT. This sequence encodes CASSRGQLDNSPLHL.

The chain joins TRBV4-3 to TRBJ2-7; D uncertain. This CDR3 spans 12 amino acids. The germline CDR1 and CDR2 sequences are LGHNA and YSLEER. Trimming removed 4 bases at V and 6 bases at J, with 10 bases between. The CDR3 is CASSPLYGEQYF. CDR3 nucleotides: TGCGCCAGCAGCCCACTCTATGGCGAGCAGTACTTC.

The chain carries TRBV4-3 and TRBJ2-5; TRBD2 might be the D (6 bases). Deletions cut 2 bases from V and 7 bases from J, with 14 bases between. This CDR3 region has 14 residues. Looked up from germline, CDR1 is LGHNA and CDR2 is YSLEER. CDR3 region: CASSQPGLGATQYF. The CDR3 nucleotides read TGCGCCAGCAGCCAACCGGGACTTGGTGCGACCCAGTACTTC.

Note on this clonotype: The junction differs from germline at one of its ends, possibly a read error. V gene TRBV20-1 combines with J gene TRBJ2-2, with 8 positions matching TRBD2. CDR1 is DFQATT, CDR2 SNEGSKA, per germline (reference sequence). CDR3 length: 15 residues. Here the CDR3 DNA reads TGCAGTGCTAGAGAGGGGACTAGACTAACCGGGGAGGTGTTTTTT. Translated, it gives CSAREGTRLTGEVFF.

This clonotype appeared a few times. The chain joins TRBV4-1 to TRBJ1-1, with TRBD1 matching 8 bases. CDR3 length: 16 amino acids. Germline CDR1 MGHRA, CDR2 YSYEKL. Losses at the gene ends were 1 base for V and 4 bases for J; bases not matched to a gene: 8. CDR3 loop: CASSQVTSGGVTEAFF. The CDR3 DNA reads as TGCGCCAGCAGCCAAGTTACCTCAGGGGGCGTCACTGAAGCTTTCTTT.

The CDR3 DNA is TGCGCCAGCAGCCAAGGTCTAGCGACTTACAATGAGCAGTTCTTC. Residues: CASSQGLATYNEQFF. V is TRBV4-3 and J is TRBJ2-1; TRBD2 is a possible D gene (6 bases). CDR3 size: 15 residues. The germline V gene encodes CDR1 LGHNA and CDR2 YSLEER. Trimming took 1 base from V and 4 from J, leaving 11 bases between them.

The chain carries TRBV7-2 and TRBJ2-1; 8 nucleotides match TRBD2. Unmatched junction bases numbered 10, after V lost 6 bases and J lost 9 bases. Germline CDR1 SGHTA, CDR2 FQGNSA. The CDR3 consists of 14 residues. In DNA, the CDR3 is TGTGCCAGCAGTCAGGGAATAGCGGGAACTGAGCAGTTCTTC. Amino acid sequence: CASSQGIAGTEQFF.